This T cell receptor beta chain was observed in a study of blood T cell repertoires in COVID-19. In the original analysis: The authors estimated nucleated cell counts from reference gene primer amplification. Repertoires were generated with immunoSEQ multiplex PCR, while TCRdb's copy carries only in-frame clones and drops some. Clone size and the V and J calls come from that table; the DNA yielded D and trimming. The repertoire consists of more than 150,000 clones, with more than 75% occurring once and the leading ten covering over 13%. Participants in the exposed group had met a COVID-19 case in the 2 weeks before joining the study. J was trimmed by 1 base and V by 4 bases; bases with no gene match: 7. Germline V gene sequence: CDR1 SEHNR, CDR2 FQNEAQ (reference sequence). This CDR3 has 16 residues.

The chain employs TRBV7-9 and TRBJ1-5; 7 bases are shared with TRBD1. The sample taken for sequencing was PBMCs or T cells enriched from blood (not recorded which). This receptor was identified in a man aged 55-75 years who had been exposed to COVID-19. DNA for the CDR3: TGTGCCAGCAGCTCCACACAGGGGATCAGCAATCAGCCCCAGCATTTT. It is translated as CASSSTQGISNQPQHF.